These 4 T cell receptor beta chains were all obtained from the same sample, sequenced in a study of T cells expressing NK-cell markers. TCRdb re-analyzed the 5' RACE reads; it lists each CDR3 protein once, without DNA. In all, the sample yields some 450,000 distinct CDR3 sequences. Specimen: blood T cells: a sorted CD56 or NKG2C T cell subset, CD4+ or CD8+ T cells, or bulk PBMC T cells (not recorded which). These receptors were obtained from a woman aged 18 to 75 in good health.

The V and J genes are TRBV7-3 and TRBJ2-1; TCRdb designates TRBD2, a call that cannot be tested without DNA. The V gene's germline CDR1 is SGHTA and CDR2 FQGTGA. This CDR3 comprises 15 residues. The CDR3 region is CASSLGGGPGNEQFF.

V usage is TRBV6-5 and J usage is TRBJ2-6; with no DNA, the TCRdb D assignment of TRBD1 cannot be verified. In germline, CDR1 is MNHEY, CDR2 SVGAGI. The CDR3 spans 16 residues. The CDR3 here is CASSYPGPSGANVLTF.

The chain combines TRBV18 with TRBJ1-2; checking the TCRdb D call of TRBD1 is not possible without DNA. In germline, CDR1 is KGHSH, CDR2 LQKENI. The CDR3 has 16 residues. The chain's CDR3 is CASSPTTGQGYYGYTF.

The V call is TRBV18, the J call TRBJ2-3; without DNA, the TCRdb call of TRBD1 cannot be checked. Looked up from germline, CDR1 is KGHSH and CDR2 is LQKENI. This CDR3 is 13 amino acids long. The CDR3 sequence: CATAPRATDTQYF.